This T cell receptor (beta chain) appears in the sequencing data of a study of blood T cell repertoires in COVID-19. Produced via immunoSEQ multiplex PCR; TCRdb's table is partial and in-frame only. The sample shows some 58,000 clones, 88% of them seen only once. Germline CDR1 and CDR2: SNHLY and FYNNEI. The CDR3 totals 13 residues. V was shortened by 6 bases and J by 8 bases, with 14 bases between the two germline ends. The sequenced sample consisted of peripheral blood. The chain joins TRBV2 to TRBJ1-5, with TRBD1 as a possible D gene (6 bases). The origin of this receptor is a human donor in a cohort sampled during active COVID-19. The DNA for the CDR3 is TGTGCCAGCAGGGACAGTATCCTAAAGCCCCAGCATTTT. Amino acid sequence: CASRDSILKPQHF.